This record concerns one T cell receptor (beta chain) sequence. The data were obtained in a study of CD8 T cells in Susac syndrome. The length of the CDR3 is 14 residues. Germline CDR1 is MDHEN and CDR2 is SYDVKM. The V gene end was trimmed by 6 bases and the J gene end by 3 bases; junction bases not matched to a gene: 3. Both CD4+ and CD8+ T cells were negatively isolated, and TEMRA cells underwent FACS enrichment. RNA amounts of roughly 0.45 to 1 ug underwent reverse transcription with random hexamers. Across 54 Vbeta and 13 Jbeta, immunoSEQ multiplex PCR amplified TCR beta CDR3. TCRdb reanalysed the immunoSEQ multiplex PCR reads using MiXCR and keeps one entry per CDR3 protein. The data hold roughly 190,000 distinct CDR3 sequences, with about 95% observed a single time.

Sequenced sample: CD4+ T cells from PBMCs. V and J are TRBV28 and TRBJ2-7, with 12 bases matching TRBD1. The TCR originated in a human donor in good health. CDR3 in amino acids: CASRGQGAYYEQYF. CDR3 nucleotides: TGTGCCAGCAGGGGACAGGGGGCTTACTACGAGCAGTACTTC.